The rows below give T cell receptor beta chains drawn from one sample of a study of blood T cell repertoires in COVID-19. Here immunoSEQ multiplex PCR was the method, and the copy in TCRdb shows in-frame clones only, minus some. The data show fewer than 200,000 clones, 88% seen once. The sequenced material came from peripheral blood. The source is a man aged 40-49 years with active or convalescent COVID-19. CDR3s include the opening cysteine and the closing phenylalanine or tryptophan. D genes are given only for firm matches. Only some rows state a clone size, as once, few, many or a class for expanded clones.

clone_size,d_call,v_call,j_call,cdr3_aa,cdr3_nt
.,.,TRBV28,TRBJ1-1,CASSTYPTEAFF,TGTGCCAGCAGTACCTATCCCACTGAAGCTTTCTTT
.,.,TRBV3-1/TRBV3-2,TRBJ1-5,CASSRTTNGNQPQHF,TGTGCCAGCAGCAGGACAACGAACGGCAATCAGCCCCAGCATTTT
.,TRBD1,TRBV4-3,TRBJ1-1,CASSQGTGARNTEAFF,TGCGCCAGCAGCCAAGGAACAGGGGCGAGGAACACTGAAGCTTTCTTT
.,.,TRBV12-2,TRBJ1-1,CASRLSRDRTRMNTEAFF,TGTGCAAGTCGCCTTAGCCGGGACAGGACCCGTATGAACACTGAAGCTTTCTTT
.,.,TRBV28,TRBJ1-1,CASSSGTYTEAFF,TGTGCCAGCAGTTCTGGGACATACACTGAAGCTTTCTTT
.,.,TRBV28,TRBJ1-4,CASSSPGGVSNEKLFF,TGTGCCAGCAGTTCCCCCGGGGGGGTTAGTAATGAAAAACTGTTTTTT
once,TRBD2,TRBV6-4,TRBJ2-1,CASSRLADYNEQFF,TGTGCCAGCAGTCGACTAGCGGACTACAATGAGCAGTTCTTC
once,.,TRBV9,TRBJ1-4,CASSSEAGITTNEKLFF,TGTGCCAGCAGCTCGGAGGCAGGAATTACAACTAATGAAAAACTGTTTTTT
.,TRBD1,TRBV7-2,TRBJ1-2,CASSVWTGGNYGYTF,TGTGCCAGCAGCGTCTGGACAGGGGGCAACTATGGCTACACCTTC
.,TRBD2,TRBV15,TRBJ2-5,CATSREASGRETQYF,TGTGCCACCAGCAGAGAGGCTAGCGGGAGGGAGACCCAGTACTTC
.,.,TRBV10-3,TRBJ1-1,CAISSGDMNTEAFF,TGTGCCATCAGTTCAGGTGATATGAACACTGAAGCTTTCTTT
.,.,TRBV3-1/TRBV3-2,TRBJ1-1,CASSLRQRAEAFF,TGTGCCAGCAGCCTGCGACAACGCGCTGAAGCTTTCTTT
.,.,TRBV18,TRBJ2-3,CASSPPFERGTDTQYF,TGTGCCAGCTCACCACCGTTTGAAAGGGGGACAGATACGCAGTATTTT
.,.,TRBV6-6,TRBJ1-5,CASSALQYQPQHF,TGTGCCAGCAGTGCTTTACAATATCAGCCCCAGCATTTT
.,TRBD2,TRBV14,TRBJ2-7,CASSQKGLAGVISSYEQYF,TGTGCCAGCAGCCAGAAAGGACTAGCGGGAGTTATTAGTTCCTACGAGCAGTACTTC
.,TRBD1,TRBV10-3,TRBJ1-3,CAISAVPGQSGNTIYF,TGTGCCATCAGTGCCGTACCGGGACAGTCTGGAAACACCATATATTTT
.,TRBD1,TRBV14,TRBJ1-4,CASSQAGGLNEKLFF,TGTGCCAGCAGCCAAGCAGGGGGTTTGAATGAAAAACTGTTTTTT
once,TRBD2,TRBV7-2,TRBJ2-1,CASSLLAGGPSNEQFF,TGTGCCAGCAGCCTACTAGCGGGAGGGCCCTCGAATGAGCAGTTCTTC
.,.,TRBV19,TRBJ2-1,CASSAKYGSNEQFF,TGTGCCAGTAGTGCTAAATACGGGAGTAATGAGCAGTTCTTC
few,TRBD1,TRBV5-1,TRBJ1-4,CASSFGQGNEKLFF,TGCGCCAGCAGCTTCGGACAGGGGAATGAAAAACTGTTTTTT
.,TRBD1,TRBV30,TRBJ1-4,CAWGQGVEKLFF,TGTGCCTGGGGACAGGGTGTTGAAAAACTGTTTTTT
.,.,TRBV6-5,TRBJ1-5,CASSYSISAANQPQHF,TGTGCCAGCAGTTACTCTATTTCGGCGGCCAATCAGCCCCAGCATTTT
.,TRBD1,TRBV30,TRBJ2-7,CACRGQGSFSEQYF,TGTGCCTGCCGAGGACAGGGCAGTTTCAGCGAGCAGTACTTC